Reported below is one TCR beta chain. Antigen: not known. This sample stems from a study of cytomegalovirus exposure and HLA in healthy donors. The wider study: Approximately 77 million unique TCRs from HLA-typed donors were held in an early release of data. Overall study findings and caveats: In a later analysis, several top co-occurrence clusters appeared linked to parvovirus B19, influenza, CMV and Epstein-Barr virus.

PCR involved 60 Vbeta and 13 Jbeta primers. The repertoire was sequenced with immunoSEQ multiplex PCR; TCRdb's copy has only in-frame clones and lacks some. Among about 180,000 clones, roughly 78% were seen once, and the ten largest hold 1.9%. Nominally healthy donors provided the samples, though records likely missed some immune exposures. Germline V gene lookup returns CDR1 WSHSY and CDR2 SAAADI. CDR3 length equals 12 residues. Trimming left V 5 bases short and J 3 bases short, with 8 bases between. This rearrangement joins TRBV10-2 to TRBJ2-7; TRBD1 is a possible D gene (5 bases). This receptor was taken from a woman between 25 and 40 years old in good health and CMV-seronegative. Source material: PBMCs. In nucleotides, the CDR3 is TGCGCCAGCAGTTTTGACAGCTACGAGCAGTACTTC. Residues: CASSFDSYEQYF.